This T cell receptor (beta chain) was captured by sequencing in a study of blood T cell repertoires in COVID-19. TCRdb's copy holds only in-frame clones and misses some; the assay was immunoSEQ multiplex PCR. The sample lists 300,000 to 350,000 clones, around 87% seen once, with about 2.5% in the top ten. CDR1 is SNHLY and CDR2 is FYNNEI in the germline V gene. V was clipped by 6 bases and J by 0 bases, with 9 bases between them. The length of the CDR3 is 14 residues. Sequenced input: peripheral blood. The receptor comes from a young man with active or convalescent COVID-19. The chain combines TRBV2 with TRBJ1-3, with TRBD1 as a possible D gene (6 bases). The CDR3 DNA is TGTGCCAGCAGGGGGGGGCTCTCTGGAAACACCATATATTTT. It encodes CASRGGLSGNTIYF.